This TCR beta chain was obtained from a study of Ad26.COV2.S vaccination and SARS-CoV-2 variants. Study information: Participants got Ad26.COV2.S intramuscularly, once or twice 56 days apart.

Treatment: some 19 received Ad26.COV2.S at low or high dose, single or two shots; about 5 received placebo; per-sample allocation not given. Sampling took place 63 days after the first vaccine or placebo injection. Spike of the Wuhan-strain SARS-CoV-2 was expressed by an Ad26 vector, which formed the vaccine. V was pared by 1 base and J by 3 bases, with 6 bases between. Germline V gives CDR1 MGHDK, CDR2 SYGVNS. The length of the CDR3 is 14 residues. The protocol was immunoSEQ multiplex PCR, while the TCRdb copy is restricted to in-frame clones and leaves out a portion. The sample lists 500,000 or so clones; nearly 90% were seen once.

This TCR came from a person aged 18-65 years who received the Ad26.COV2.S COVID-19 vaccine or a placebo. The chain joins TRBV25-1 to TRBJ1-4; D is unresolved. The material was peripheral blood, obtained in a trial of Ad26.COV2.S vaccine versus placebo. The CDR3 spells CASSESYPNEKLFF. As DNA, the CDR3 is TGTGCCAGCAGTGAATCGTACCCTAATGAAAAACTGTTTTTT.